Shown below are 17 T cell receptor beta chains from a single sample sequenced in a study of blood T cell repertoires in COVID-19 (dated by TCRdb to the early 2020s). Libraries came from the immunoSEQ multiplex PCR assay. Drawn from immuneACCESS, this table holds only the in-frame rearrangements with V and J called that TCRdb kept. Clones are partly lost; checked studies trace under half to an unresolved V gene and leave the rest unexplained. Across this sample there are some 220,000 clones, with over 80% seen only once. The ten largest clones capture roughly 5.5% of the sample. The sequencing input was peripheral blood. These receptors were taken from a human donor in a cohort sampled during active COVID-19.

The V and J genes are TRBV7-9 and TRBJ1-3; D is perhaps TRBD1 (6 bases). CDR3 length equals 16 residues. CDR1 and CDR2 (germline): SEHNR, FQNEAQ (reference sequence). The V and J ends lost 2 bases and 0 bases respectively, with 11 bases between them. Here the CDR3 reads CASSLKTGYSGNTIYF. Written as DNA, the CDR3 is TGTGCCAGCAGCTTAAAGACAGGCTACTCTGGAAACACCATATATTTT.

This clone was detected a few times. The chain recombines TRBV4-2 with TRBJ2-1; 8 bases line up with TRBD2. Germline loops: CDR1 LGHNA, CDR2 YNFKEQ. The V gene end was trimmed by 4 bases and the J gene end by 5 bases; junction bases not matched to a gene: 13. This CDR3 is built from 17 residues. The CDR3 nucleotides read TGTGCCAGCAGCCCAGAAACTAGCGGAGGTTTTAACAATGAGCAGTTCTTC. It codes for CASSPETSGGFNNEQFF.

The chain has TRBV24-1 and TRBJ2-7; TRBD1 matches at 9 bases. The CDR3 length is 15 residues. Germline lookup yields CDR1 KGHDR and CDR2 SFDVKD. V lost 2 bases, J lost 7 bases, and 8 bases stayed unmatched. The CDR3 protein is CATSDSWGQGDEQYF. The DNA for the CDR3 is TGTGCCACCAGTGATTCCTGGGGACAGGGCGATGAGCAGTACTTC.

CDR3 amino acids: CASSERGGSEAFF. In nucleotides, the CDR3 is TGTGCCAGCAGTGAACGGGGAGGATCTGAAGCTTTCTTT. This sequence joins TRBV6-1 and TRBJ1-1, with D hard to call. Germline V gene lookup returns CDR1 MNHNS and CDR2 SASEGT. This CDR3 spans 13 amino acids. The germline V and J ends were trimmed by 2 bases and 6 bases, with 10 bases remaining between them.

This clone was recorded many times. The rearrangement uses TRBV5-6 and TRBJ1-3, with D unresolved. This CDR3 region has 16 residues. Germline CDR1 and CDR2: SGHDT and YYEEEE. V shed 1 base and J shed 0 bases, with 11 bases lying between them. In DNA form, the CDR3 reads TGTGCCAGCAGCTTGATGGCAGCTAGCTCTGGAAACACCATATATTTT. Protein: CASSLMAASSGNTIYF.

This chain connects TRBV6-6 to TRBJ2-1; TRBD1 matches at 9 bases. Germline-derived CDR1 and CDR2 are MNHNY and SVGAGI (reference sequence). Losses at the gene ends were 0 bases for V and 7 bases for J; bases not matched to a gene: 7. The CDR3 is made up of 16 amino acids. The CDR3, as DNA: TGTGCCAGCAGTTACTCGGGACAGGGTATTCGGAATGAGCAGTTCTTC. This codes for CASSYSGQGIRNEQFF.

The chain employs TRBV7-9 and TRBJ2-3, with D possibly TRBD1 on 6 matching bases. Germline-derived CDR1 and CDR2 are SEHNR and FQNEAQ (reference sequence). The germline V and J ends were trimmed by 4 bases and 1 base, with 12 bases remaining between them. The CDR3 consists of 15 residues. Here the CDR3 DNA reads TGTGCCAGCAGCTCCGTGGGGGCTCGCACAGATACGCAGTATTTT. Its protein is CASSSVGARTDTQYF.

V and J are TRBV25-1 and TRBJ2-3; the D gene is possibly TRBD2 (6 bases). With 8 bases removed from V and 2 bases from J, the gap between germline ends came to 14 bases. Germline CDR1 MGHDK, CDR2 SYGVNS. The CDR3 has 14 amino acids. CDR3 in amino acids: CASRRAGSTDTQYF. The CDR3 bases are TGTGCCAGCCGCAGGGCGGGGTCCACAGATACGCAGTATTTT.

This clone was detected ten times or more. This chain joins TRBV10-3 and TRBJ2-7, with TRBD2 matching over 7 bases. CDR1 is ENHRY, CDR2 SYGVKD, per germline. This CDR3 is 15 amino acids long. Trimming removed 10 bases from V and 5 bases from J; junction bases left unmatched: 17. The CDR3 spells CATEKSASGTNEQYF. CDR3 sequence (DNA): TGTGCCACCGAAAAGTCGGCTAGCGGAACAAACGAGCAGTACTTC.

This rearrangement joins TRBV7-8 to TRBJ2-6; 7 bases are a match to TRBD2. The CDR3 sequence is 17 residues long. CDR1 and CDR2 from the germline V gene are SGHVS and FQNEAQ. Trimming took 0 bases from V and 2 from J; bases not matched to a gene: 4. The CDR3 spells CASSLARGEAGANVLTF. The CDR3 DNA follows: TGTGCCAGCAGCTTAGCTCGGGGGGAGGCTGGGGCCAACGTCCTGACTTTC.

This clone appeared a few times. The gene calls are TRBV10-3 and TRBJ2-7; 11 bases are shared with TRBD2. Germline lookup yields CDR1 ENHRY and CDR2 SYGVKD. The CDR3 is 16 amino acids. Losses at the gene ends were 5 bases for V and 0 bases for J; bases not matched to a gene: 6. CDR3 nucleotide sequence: TGTGCCATCAGTACAACCGGGACTAGCGGCTCCTACGAGCAGTACTTC. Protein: CAISTTGTSGSYEQYF.

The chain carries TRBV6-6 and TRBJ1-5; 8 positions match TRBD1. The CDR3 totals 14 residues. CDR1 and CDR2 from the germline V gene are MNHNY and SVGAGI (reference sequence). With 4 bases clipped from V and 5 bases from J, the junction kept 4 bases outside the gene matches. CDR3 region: CASSFSGGDQPQHF. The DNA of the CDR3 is TGTGCCAGCAGTTTTTCAGGGGGCGATCAGCCCCAGCATTTT.

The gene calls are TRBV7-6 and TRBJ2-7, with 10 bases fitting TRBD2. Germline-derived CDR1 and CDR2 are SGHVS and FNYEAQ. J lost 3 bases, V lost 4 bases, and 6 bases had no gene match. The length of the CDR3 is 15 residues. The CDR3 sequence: CASSSEREGFYEQYF. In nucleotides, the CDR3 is TGTGCCAGCAGCTCCGAGCGGGAGGGGTTCTACGAGCAGTACTTC.

The CDR3: CASSLTGGILNSPLHF. CDR3 nucleotides: TGCGCCAGCAGCTTAACAGGGGGTATCCTTAATTCACCCCTCCACTTT. The chain has TRBV5-1 and TRBJ1-6; TRBD1 matches 8 bases. V trimming: 2 bases; J trimming: 6 bases; junction bases outside the gene matches: 7. Germline V gene data show CDR1 as SGHRS and CDR2 as YFSETQ. CDR3 length: 16 amino acids.

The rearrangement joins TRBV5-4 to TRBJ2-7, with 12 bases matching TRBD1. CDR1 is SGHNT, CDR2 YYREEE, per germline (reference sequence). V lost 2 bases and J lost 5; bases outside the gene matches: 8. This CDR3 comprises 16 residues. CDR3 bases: TGTGCCAGCAGCTTACCTCCGGGACAGGGGGCTCACGAGCAGTACTTC. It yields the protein CASSLPPGQGAHEQYF.

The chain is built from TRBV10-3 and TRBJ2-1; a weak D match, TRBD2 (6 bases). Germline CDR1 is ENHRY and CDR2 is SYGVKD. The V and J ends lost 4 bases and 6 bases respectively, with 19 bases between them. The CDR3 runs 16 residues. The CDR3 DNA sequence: TGTGCCATCAGTGCTAGGGCAGGAGGGAACGGCAATGAGCAGTTCTTC. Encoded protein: CAISARAGGNGNEQFF.

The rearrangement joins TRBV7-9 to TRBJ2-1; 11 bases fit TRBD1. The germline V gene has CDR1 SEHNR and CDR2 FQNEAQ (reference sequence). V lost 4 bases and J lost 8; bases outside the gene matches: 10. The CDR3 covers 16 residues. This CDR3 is CASSSTGQGVADEQFF. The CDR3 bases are TGTGCCAGCAGCTCCACGGGACAGGGGGTCGCGGATGAGCAGTTCTTC.